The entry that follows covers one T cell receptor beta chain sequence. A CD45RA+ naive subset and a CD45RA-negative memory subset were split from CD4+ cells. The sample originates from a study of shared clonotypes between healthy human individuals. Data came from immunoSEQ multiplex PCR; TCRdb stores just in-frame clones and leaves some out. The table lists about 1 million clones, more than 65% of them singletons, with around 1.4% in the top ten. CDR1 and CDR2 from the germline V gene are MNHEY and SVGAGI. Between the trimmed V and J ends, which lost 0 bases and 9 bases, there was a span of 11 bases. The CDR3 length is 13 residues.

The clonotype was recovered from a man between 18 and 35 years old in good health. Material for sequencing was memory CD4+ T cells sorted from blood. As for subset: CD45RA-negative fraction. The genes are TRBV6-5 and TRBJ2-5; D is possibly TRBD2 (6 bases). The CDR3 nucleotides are TGTGCCAGCAGTTACTCGGGGGGTTTAGCCCAGTACTTC. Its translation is CASSYSGGLAQYF.